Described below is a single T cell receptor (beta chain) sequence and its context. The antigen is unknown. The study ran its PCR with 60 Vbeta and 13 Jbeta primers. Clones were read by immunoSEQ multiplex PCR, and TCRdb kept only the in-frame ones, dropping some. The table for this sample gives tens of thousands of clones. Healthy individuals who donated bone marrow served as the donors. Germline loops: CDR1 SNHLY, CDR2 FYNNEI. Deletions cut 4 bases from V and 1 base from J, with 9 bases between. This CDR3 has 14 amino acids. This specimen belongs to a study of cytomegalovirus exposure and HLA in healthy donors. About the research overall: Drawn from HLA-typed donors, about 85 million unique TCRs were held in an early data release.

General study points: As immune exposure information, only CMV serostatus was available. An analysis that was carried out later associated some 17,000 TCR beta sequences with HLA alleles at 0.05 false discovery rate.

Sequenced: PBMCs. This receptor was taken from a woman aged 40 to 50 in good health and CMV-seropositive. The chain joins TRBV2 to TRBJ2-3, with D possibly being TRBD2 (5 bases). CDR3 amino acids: CASSGRTGTDTQYF. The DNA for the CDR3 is TGTGCCAGCAGTGGCCGGACTGGCACAGATACGCAGTATTTT.